The 6 T cell receptor beta chains reported below all come from one sample, sequenced in a study of blood T cells in healthy people across ages (dated by TCRdb to about 2015). Library creation used 5' RACE. TCRdb shows the sequencer as Illumina HiSeq 2500. A second PCR of about 7 to 12 cycles was run with a J-beta primer mix and a sample-barcoded 5' primer. TCRdb ran its own pipeline on the public reads, namely fastp trimming at Q25 and MiXCR clone calling, and kept in-frame beta chains. Records with the same CDR3 protein are collapsed into one entry carrying the most frequent genes and DNA. In this sample the table shows more than 900,000 distinct CDR3 sequences, less than 25% of which occur a single time. The ten largest make up approximately 0.75% of the sample. A further study also used this sample, focusing on T cells of mothers and their children.

What was sequenced was blood. These receptors were obtained from a girl aged 2 to 9 in good health.

V is TRBV11-2 and J is TRBJ2-3, with D unresolved. Germline V gene lookup returns CDR1 SGHAT and CDR2 FQNNGV. V lost 3 bases to trimming and J lost 2 bases, with 6 bases between them. The CDR3 consists of 13 residues. CDR3 nucleotide sequence: TGTGCCAGCAGCTTTGACTTCACAGATACGCAGTATTTT. As protein: CASSFDFTDTQYF.

The genes are TRBV14 and TRBJ2-5, with D perhaps matching TRBD2 (5 bases). V lost 0 bases to trimming and J lost 1 base, with 12 bases between them. The CDR3 is made up of 16 amino acids. Per germline, CDR1 SGHDN and CDR2 FVKESK. In nucleotides, the CDR3 is TGTGCCAGCAGCCAAGATTTGGTGGGAGCCCAAGAGACCCAGTACTTC. Translated: CASSQDLVGAQETQYF.

CDR3 in DNA: TGCAGTGCCCAGCACGTAGGGGAGGGCCCCCCTGAGCAGTTCTTC. Its translation is CSAQHVGEGPPEQFF. The chain carries TRBV20-1 and TRBJ2-1; TRBD2 matches at 7 bases. The CDR3 spans 15 residues. Germline V CDR1 and CDR2: DFQATT, SNEGSKA (reference sequence). The J segment lost 9 bases and the V segment lost 6 bases, leaving 17 bases of the junction unmatched.

The rearrangement joins TRBV20-1 to TRBJ1-1; D not resolved. Germline CDR1 and CDR2: DFQATT and SNEGSKA (reference sequence). V gave up 3 bases and J gave up 1 base, with 24 bases separating them. CDR3 length equals 18 residues. The CDR3 DNA sequence: TGCAGTGCTAGCACGGAACTCCCGAAAGGACGCAAGAACACTGAAGCTTTCTTT. It specifies CSASTELPKGRKNTEAFF.

Regarding this clonotype: Relative to the germline gene, one junction end is altered; a read error may explain this. This chain links TRBV6-6 with TRBJ2-5; possibly TRBD2 for D (6 bases). Germline V gives CDR1 MNHNY, CDR2 SVGAGI (reference sequence). This CDR3 region has 13 residues. CDR3 in amino acids: CASSYGGEYEQCF. The DNA for the CDR3 is TGTGCCAGCAGTTACGGCGGGGAATACGAGCAGTGCTTC.

This clonotype was counted a single time. One end of the junction is discordant with germline, which a read error may explain. The chain combines TRBV5-1 with TRBJ2-1; perhaps D is TRBD1 or TRBD2 (5 bases each). Germline V gene sequence: CDR1 SGHRS, CDR2 YFSETQ. There are 16 residues in the CDR3. The CDR3 protein is CASSFPGGPGYNEKFF. CDR3 sequence (DNA): TGCGCCAGCAGCTTCCCTGGGGGACCCGGCTACAATGAGAAGTTCTTC.